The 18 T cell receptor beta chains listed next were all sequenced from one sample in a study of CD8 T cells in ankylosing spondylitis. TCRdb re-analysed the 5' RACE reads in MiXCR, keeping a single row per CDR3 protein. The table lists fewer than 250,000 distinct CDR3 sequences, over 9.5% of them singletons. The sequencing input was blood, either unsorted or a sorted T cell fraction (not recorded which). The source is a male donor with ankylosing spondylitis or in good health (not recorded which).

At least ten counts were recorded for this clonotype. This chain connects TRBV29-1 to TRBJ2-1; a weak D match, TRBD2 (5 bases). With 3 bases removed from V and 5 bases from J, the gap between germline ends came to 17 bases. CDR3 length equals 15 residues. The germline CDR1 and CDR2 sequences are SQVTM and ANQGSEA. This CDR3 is CSVEDLGRSDNEQFF. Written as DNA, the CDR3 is TGCAGCGTTGAGGACCTAGGGCGTAGCGACAATGAGCAGTTCTTC.

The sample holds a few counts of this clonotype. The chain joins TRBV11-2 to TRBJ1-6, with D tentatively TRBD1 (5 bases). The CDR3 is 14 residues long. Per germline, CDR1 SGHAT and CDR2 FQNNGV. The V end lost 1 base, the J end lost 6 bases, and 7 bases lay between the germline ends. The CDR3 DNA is TGTGCCAGCAGCTTAGGACAGTTTAATTCACCCCTCCACTTT. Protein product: CASSLGQFNSPLHF. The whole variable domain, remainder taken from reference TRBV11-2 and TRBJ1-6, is EAGVAQSPRYKIIEKRQSVAFWCNPISGHATLYWYQQILGQGPKLLIQFQNNGVVDDSQLPKDRFSAERLKGVDSTLKIQPAKLEDSAVYLCASSLGQFNSPLHFGNGTRLTVT.

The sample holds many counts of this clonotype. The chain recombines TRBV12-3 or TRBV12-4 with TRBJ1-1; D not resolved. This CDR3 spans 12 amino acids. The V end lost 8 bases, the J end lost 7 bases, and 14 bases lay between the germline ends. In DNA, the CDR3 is TGTGCCAGCTTGCTGGAGGAGGGTGAAGCTTTCTTT. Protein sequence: CASLLEEGEAFF.

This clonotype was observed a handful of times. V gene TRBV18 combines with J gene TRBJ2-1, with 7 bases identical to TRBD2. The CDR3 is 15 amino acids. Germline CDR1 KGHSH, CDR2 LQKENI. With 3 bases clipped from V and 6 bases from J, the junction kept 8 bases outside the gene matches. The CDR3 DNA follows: TGTGCCAGCTCACCTCCGGGACTACTGCTCAATGAGCAGTTCTTC. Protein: CASSPPGLLLNEQFF.

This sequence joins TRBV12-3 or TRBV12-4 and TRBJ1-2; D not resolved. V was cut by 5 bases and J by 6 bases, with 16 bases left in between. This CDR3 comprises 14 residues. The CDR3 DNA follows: TGTGCCAGCAGTGGTTCAACAGTAACCCATGGCTACACCTTC. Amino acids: CASSGSTVTHGYTF.

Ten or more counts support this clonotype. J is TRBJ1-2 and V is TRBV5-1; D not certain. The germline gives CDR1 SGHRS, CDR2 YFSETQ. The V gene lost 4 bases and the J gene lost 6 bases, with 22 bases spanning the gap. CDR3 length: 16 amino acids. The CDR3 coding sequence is TGCGCCAGCAGCCTTTCGAGGGTACCCCCGGTGGATGGCTACACCTTC. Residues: CASSLSRVPPVDGYTF.

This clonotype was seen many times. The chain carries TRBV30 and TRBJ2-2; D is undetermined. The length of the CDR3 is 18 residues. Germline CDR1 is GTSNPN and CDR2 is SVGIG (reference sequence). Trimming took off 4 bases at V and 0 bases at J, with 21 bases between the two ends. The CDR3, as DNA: TGTGCCTGGACCAGCCTCCGACGGCTATTCGCGAACACCGGGGAGCTGTTTTTT. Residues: CAWTSLRRLFANTGELFF. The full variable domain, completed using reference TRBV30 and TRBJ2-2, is SQTIHQWPATLVQPVGSPLSLECTVEGTSNPNLYWYRQAAGRGLQLLFYSVGIGQISSEVPQNLSASRPQDRQFILSSKKLLLSDSGFYLCAWTSLRRLFANTGELFFGEGSRLTVL.

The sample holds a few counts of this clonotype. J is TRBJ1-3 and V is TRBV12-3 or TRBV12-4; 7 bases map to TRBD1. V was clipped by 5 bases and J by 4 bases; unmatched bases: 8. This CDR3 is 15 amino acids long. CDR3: CASSQDRAEGNTIYF. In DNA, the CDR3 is TGTGCCAGCAGTCAAGACAGGGCAGAAGGAAACACCATATATTTT.

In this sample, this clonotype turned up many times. For the CDR3, the DNA is TGCGCCAGCAGTGAGCAGCTGAACACTGAAGCTTTCTTT. Protein sequence: CASSEQLNTEAFF. This rearrangement joins TRBV10-1 to TRBJ1-1; D uncertain. Germline V gene sequence: CDR1 WNHNN, CDR2 SYGVQD (reference sequence). This CDR3 is built from 13 residues. V lost 2 bases, J lost 0 bases, and 4 bases lay in between.

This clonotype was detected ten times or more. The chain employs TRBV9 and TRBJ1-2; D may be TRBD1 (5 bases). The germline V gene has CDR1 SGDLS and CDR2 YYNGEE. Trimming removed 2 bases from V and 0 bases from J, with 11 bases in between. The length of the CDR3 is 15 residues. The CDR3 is CASSVEGFPNYGYTF. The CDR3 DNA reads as TGTGCCAGCAGCGTCGAGGGGTTTCCTAACTATGGCTACACCTTC.

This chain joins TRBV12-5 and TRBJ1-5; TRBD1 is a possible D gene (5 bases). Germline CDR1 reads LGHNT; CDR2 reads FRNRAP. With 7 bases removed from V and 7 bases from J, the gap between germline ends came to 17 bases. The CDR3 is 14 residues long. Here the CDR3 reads CASALGQGEQPQHF. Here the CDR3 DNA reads TGTGCTAGTGCCCTTGGCCAGGGTGAACAGCCCCAGCATTTT.

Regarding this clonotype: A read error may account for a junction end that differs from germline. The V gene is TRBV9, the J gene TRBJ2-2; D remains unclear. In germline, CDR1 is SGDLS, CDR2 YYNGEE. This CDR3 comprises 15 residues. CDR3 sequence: CVSRPRQANTGELFF. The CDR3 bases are TGTGTCAGCCGCCCCCGGCAGGCGAACACCGGGGAGCTGTTTTTT.

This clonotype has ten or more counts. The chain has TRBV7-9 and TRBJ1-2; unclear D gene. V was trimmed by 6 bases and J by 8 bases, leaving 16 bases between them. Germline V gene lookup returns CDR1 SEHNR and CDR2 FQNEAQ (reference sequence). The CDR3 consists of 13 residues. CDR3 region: CASSSNSPQGYTF. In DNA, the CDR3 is TGTGCCAGCAGTTCCAACTCCCCCCAGGGCTACACCTTC. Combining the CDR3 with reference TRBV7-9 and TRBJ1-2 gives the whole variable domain DTGVSQNPRHKITKRGQNVTFRCDPISEHNRLYWYRQTLGQGPEFLTYFQNEAQLEKSRLLSDRFSAERPKGSFSTLEIQRTEQGDSAMYLCASSSNSPQGYTFGSGTRLTVV.

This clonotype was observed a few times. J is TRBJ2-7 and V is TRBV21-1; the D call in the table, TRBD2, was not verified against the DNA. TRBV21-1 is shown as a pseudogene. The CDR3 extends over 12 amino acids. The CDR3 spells CASTHAGSEQYF. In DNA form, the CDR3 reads TGTGCCAGCACCCACGCGGGGAGCGAGCAGTACTTC.

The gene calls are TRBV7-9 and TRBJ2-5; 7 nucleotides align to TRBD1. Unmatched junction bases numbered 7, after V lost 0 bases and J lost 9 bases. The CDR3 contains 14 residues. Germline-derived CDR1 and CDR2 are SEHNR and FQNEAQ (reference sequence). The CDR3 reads CASSLALTGSAQYF. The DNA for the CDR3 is TGTGCCAGCAGCTTAGCGCTGACAGGGAGCGCCCAGTACTTC.

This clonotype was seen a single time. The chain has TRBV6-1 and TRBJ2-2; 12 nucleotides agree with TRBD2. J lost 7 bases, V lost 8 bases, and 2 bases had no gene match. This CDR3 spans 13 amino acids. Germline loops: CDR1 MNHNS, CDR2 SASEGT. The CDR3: CASGLAGIGELFF. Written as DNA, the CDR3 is TGTGCCAGCGGACTAGCGGGAATCGGGGAGCTGTTTTTT.

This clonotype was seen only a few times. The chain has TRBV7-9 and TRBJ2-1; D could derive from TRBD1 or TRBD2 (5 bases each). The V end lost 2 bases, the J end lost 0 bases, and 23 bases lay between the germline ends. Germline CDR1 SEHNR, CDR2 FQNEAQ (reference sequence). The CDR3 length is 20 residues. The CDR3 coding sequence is TGTGCCAGCAGCTTACCGACCCGAGGAACCGGGACCGACTCCTACAATGAGCAGTTCTTC. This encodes CASSLPTRGTGTDSYNEQFF.

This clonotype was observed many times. CDR3 protein: CAISEPIRDNSYEQYF. The CDR3 nucleotides are TGTGCCATCAGTGAGCCGATCCGGGACAACTCCTACGAGCAGTACTTC. The V and J genes are TRBV10-3 and TRBJ2-7; possible D gene TRBD1, 6 bases. V lost 2 bases, J lost 0 bases, and 14 bases lay in between. This CDR3 contains 16 residues. The germline gives CDR1 ENHRY, CDR2 SYGVKD.